This TCR beta chain was sequenced during a study of T cells in women clearing cervical HPV infection. Turning to the study itself: Control women cleared a single incident HPV16 infection within 12 months. Findings and limits, study-wide: Each sample's T-cell count was unknown, possibly confounding richness. CIN3+ cases had significantly higher TCR richness than controls; evenness did not differ.

Profiled with immunoSEQ multiplex PCR; TCRdb holds only in-frame clones, not every one. Here the sample table reports some 20,000 clones. MY09/MY11 PCR detected cervical HPV DNA; dot-blot assigned genotypes. This CDR3 has 15 residues. Germline loops: CDR1 LGHNA, CDR2 YNFKEQ. As concerns this clone: Antigen specificity is unknown. One end of the junction fails to match germline, which may point to a read error. With the read ending 3 residues before the CDR3 end, the germline J gene is used to fill in that end.

The chain employs TRBV4-2 and TRBJ1-6, with D possibly TRBD1 on 5 matching bases. Source material: blood buffy coat. This clonotype originated in a woman aged 18 to 75 with a cervical HPV16 infection that either progressed to CIN3+ or cleared (not recorded which). The CDR3 sequence is CASSQETDLYSPLHF. CDR3 DNA, as far as it was read: TGCGCCAGCAGCCAAGAGACAGATCTCTATTCACCC.